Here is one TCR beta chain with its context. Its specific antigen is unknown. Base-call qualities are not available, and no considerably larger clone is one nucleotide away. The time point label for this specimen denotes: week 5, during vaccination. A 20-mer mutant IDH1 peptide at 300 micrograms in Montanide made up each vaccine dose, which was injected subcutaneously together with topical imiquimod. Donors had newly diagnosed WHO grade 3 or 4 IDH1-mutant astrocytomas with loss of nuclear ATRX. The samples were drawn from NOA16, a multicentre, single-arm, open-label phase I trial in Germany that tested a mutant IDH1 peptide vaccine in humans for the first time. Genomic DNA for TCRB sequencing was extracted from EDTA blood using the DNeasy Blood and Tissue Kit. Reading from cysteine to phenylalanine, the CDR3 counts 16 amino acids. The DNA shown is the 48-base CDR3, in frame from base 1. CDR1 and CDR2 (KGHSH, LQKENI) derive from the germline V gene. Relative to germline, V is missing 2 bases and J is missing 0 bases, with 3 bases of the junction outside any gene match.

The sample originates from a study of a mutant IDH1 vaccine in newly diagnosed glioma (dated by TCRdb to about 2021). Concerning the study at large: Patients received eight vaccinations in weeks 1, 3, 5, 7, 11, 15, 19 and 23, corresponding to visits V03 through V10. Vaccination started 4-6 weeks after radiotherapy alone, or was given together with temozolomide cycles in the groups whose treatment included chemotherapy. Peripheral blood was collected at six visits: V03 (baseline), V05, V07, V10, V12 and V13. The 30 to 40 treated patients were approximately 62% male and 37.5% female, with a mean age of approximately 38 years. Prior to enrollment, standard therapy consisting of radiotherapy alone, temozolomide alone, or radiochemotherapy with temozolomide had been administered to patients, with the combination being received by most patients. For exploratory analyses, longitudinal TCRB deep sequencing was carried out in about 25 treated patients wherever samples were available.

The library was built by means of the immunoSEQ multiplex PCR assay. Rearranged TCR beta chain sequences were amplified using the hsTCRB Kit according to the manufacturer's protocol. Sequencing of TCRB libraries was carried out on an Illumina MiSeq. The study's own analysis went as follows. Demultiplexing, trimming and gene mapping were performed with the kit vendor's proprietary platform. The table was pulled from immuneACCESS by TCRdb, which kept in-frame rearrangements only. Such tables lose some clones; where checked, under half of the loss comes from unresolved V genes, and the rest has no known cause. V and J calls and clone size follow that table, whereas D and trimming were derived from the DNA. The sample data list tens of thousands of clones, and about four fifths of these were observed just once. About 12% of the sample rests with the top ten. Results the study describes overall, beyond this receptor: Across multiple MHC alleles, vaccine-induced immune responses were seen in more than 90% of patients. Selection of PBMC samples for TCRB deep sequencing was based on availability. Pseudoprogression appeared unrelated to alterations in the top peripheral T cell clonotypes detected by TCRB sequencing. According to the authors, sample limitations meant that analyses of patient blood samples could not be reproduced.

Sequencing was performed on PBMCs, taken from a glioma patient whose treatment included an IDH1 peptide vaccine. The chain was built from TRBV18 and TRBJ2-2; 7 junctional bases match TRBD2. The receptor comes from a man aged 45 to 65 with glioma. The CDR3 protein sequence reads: CASSPSGLANTGELFF. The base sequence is TGTGCCAGCTCACCATCAGGACTAGCGAACACCGGGGAGCTGTTTTTT.